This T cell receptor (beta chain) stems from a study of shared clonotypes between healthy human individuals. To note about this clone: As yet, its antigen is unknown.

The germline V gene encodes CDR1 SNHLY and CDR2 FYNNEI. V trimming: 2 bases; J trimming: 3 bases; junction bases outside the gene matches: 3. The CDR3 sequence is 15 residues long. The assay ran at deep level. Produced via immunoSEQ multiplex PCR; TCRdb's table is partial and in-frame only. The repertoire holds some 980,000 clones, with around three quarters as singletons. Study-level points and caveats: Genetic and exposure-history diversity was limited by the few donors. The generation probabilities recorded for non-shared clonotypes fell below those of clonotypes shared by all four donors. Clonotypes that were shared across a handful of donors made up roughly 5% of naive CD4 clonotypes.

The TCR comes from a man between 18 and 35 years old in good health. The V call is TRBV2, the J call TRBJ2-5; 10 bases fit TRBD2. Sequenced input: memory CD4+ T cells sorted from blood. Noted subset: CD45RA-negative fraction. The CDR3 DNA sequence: TGTGCCAGCAGTGAACTAGCGGGGGTGGAAGAGACCCAGTACTTC. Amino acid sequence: CASSELAGVEETQYF.